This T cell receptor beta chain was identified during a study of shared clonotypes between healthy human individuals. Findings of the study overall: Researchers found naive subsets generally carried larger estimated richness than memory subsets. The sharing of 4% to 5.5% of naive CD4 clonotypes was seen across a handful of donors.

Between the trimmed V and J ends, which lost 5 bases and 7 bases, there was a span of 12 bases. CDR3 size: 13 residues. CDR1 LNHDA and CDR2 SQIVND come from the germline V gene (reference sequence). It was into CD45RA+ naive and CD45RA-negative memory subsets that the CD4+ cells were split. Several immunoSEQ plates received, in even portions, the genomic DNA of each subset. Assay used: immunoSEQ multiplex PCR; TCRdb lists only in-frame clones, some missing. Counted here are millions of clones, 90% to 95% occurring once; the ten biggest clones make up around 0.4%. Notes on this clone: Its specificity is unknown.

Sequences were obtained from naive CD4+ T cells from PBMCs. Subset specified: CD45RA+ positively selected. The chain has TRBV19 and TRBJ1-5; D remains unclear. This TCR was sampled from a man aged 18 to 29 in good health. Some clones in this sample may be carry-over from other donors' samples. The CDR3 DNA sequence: TGTGCCAGTAGTCCTCAACTCGGGCAGCCCCAGCATTTT. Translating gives CASSPQLGQPQHF.